This T cell receptor (beta chain) was identified during a study of T cell responses to AZD1222 COVID-19 vaccine. Assay: immunoSEQ multiplex PCR; the TCRdb copy retains only in-frame clones and omits some. The sample has about 140,000 clones; around 89% are singletons. A remark on this clone: The antigen is unknown.

Deletions cut 0 bases from V and 7 bases from J, with 13 bases between. In germline, CDR1 is MRHNA, CDR2 SNTAGT. The CDR3 loop spans 16 amino acids. Notes on the study in general: Compared with day 0, the breadth and depth of the Spike-specific TCR repertoire rose significantly after two doses of AZD1222. The study sampled repertoires only after the peak T cell response.

This specimen consisted of peripheral blood, obtained on day 0 of AZD1222 vaccination. V and J are TRBV6-4 and TRBJ1-6; D possibly corresponds to TRBD1 (5 bases). The clonotype comes from an adult in good health. In DNA form, the CDR3 reads TGTGCCAGCAGTGACTCGAGGGGAGGGGAGAATTCACCCCTCCACTTT. Its translation: CASSDSRGGENSPLHF.